These 28 T cell receptor beta chains were all obtained from the same sample, sequenced in a study of vaccination and CD4 T cells after COVID-19. For these receptors, no antigen is known. Treatment: roughly 11-day PBMC culture with coronavirus spike peptide pools or control peptides (ViraFEST assay). Those CD4+ T cells from the unexposed donor predate the COVID-19 pandemic (2011-2018). The assay that was used to sequence DNA from cultured CD4+ T cells was the Oncomine TCR Beta short-read assay. TCRdb redid the calling of the PCR reads with MiXCR, one entry per CDR3 protein. This table has 8,500 to 9,500 distinct CDR3 sequences, 35% to 50% appearing once. Sequenced sample: CD4+ T cells from blood, cultured in vitro. Every receptor here comes from a human donor in good health.

This clonotype appeared once. The V and J genes are TRBV7-2 and TRBJ2-2; no clear D. Germline V gene data show CDR1 as SGHTA and CDR2 as FQGNSA. Trimming took 4 bases from V and 6 from J, leaving 15 bases between them. This CDR3 is 15 amino acids long. The CDR3 region is CASSSVGPGAGELFF. CDR3 nucleotides: TGTGCCAGCAGCTCGGTTGGCCCGGGCGCCGGGGAGCTGTTTTTT.

The gene calls are TRBV4-1 and TRBJ1-5; maybe TRBD1 (6 bases). V was cut by 4 bases and J by 10 bases, with 17 bases left in between. This CDR3 is built from 14 residues. Germline CDR1 is MGHRA and CDR2 is YSYEKL. In DNA form, the CDR3 reads TGCGCCAGCAGCCCCTCTGGGCCGGGACAACCCCAGCATTTT. It specifies CASSPSGPGQPQHF.

The genes are TRBV15 and TRBJ2-3; D is unresolved. V dropped 1 base and J dropped 2 bases, with 10 bases sitting between them. The CDR3 totals 15 residues. CDR1 LNHNV and CDR2 YYDKDF come from the germline V gene (reference sequence). The CDR3 sequence is CATSRGRANTDTQYF. The CDR3, as DNA: TGTGCCACCAGCAGAGGAAGGGCCAACACAGATACGCAGTATTTT.

The chain links TRBV2 to TRBJ1-6; D unclear. Trimming took 10 bases from V and 5 from J, leaving 18 bases between them. There are 15 residues in the CDR3. Germline V gene lookup returns CDR1 SNHLY and CDR2 FYNNEI. CDR3 residues: CATREPRINNSPLHF. The CDR3 DNA sequence: TGTGCCACAAGGGAACCGAGGATTAATAATTCACCCCTCCACTTT.

This sequence joins TRBV20-1 and TRBJ1-1; D is ambiguous. This CDR3 has 14 residues. Trimming removed 1 base at V and 0 bases at J, with 9 bases between. Germline loops: CDR1 DFQATT, CDR2 SNEGSKA (reference sequence). The CDR3 loop reads CSARVGQMNTEAFF. The CDR3 bases are TGCAGTGCTAGAGTAGGCCAGATGAACACTGAAGCTTTCTTT.

This clonotype appeared once. The junction departs from the called germline gene at one end, perhaps through a read error. V is TRBV19 and J is TRBJ1-2; possible D gene TRBD1, 5 bases. The length of the CDR3 is 13 residues. Germline CDR1 and CDR2: LNHDA and SQIVND (reference sequence). CDR3 DNA sequence: TGTGCCAGTAGTATGAGACAGAGCTATGGCTACGCCTTC. Translation gives CASSMRQSYGYAF.

This clonotype has just a few counts. The chain uses TRBV6-2 or TRBV6-3 and TRBJ1-5; D gene unclear. Germline assignment: CDR1 MNHEY and CDR2 SVGEGT. V lost 2 bases and J lost 6, with 5 bases in between. The length of the CDR3 is 12 residues. CDR3 in DNA: TGTGCCAGCAGTTACATCGGTCAGCCCCAGCATTTT. Translating gives CASSYIGQPQHF.

V and J are TRBV20-1 and TRBJ1-1; D gene unclear. Germline CDR1 is DFQATT and CDR2 is SNEGSKA (reference sequence). V was pared by 3 bases and J by 10 bases, with 18 bases between. The CDR3 covers 13 residues. CDR3 residues: CSARAVMAPRAFF. DNA for the CDR3: TGCAGTGCTAGGGCAGTTATGGCTCCGAGAGCTTTCTTT.

The genes are TRBV7-2 and TRBJ1-1; D ambiguous. This CDR3 region has 14 residues. The V and J ends lost 1 base and 5 bases respectively, with 11 bases between them. Germline V gene lookup returns CDR1 SGHTA and CDR2 FQGNSA. CDR3 protein: CASSLGGRVTEAFF. Here the CDR3 DNA reads TGTGCCAGCAGCTTAGGCGGAAGGGTGACTGAAGCTTTCTTT.

This clonotype was counted a few times. This chain joins TRBV7-8 and TRBJ2-3; 7 bases align to TRBD2. J gave up 2 bases and V 1 base, and 6 bases lay outside the gene matches. This CDR3 region has 16 residues. Germline CDR1 and CDR2: SGHVS and FQNEAQ. CDR3 nucleotide sequence: TGTGCCAGCAGCTTAGAGTCAGCGGGAATCACAGATACGCAGTATTTT. Protein: CASSLESAGITDTQYF.

This clonotype turned up a few times. The rearrangement links TRBV6-1 to TRBJ1-2; D gene unclear. The V and J ends lost 8 bases and 2 bases respectively, with 6 bases between them. Germline lookup yields CDR1 MNHNS and CDR2 SASEGT. This CDR3 has 11 amino acids. The CDR3 loop is CASAGNYGYTF. CDR3 nucleotides: TGTGCCAGCGCCGGGAACTATGGCTACACCTTC.

The V gene is TRBV7-2, the J gene TRBJ2-7; 8 nucleotides agree with TRBD2. Germline V lookup: CDR1 SGHTA, CDR2 FQGNSA. The ends lost 6 bases at V and 0 bases at J; junction bases unmatched: 7. This CDR3 has 15 residues. The CDR3 loop is CASRAGGTLSYEQYF. The CDR3 bases are TGTGCCAGCAGGGCGGGGGGTACCCTCTCCTACGAGCAGTACTTC.

In its sample, this clonotype was seen a few times. J is TRBJ2-1 and V is TRBV20-1; TRBD2 matches 12 bases. The J segment lost 14 bases and the V segment lost 3 bases, leaving 5 bases of the junction unmatched. This CDR3 has 12 amino acids. Germline V lookup: CDR1 DFQATT, CDR2 SNEGSKA (reference sequence). The CDR3, as DNA: TGCAGTGCTAGGCCTAGCGGGAGGGTTGAGTTCTTC. Its translation: CSARPSGRVEFF.

V usage is TRBV20-1 and J usage is TRBJ2-1; D gene unclear. CDR1 and CDR2 (germline): DFQATT, SNEGSKA (reference sequence). The V end was cut by 2 bases, the J end by 0 bases, with 8 bases between. CDR3 length equals 14 residues. CDR3 DNA: TGCAGTGCTAGAAAGCCTAGCTCCTACAATGAGCAGTTCTTC. Protein sequence: CSARKPSSYNEQFF.

The J gene is TRBJ1-2, the V gene TRBV5-1, with D possibly being TRBD1 (5 bases). The CDR3 runs 16 residues. Germline V gives CDR1 SGHRS, CDR2 YFSETQ. V was pared by 1 base and J by 3 bases, with 16 bases between. CDR3 DNA sequence: TGCGCCAGCAGCTTGAGGTCCGGGAGGGGAGACTATGGCTACACCTTC. Its protein is CASSLRSGRGDYGYTF.

V usage is TRBV19 and J usage is TRBJ1-2; D is unresolved. CDR3 size: 13 residues. The germline gives CDR1 LNHDA, CDR2 SQIVND (reference sequence). With 7 bases removed from V and 4 bases from J, the gap between germline ends came to 13 bases. The CDR3 coding sequence is TGTGCCAGTATCCCCCCGGCCGGCTATGGCTACACCTTC. It codes for CASIPPAGYGYTF.

The V call is TRBV5-1, the J call TRBJ1-1; TRBD1 agrees at 7 bases. The trim removed 0 bases at V and 3 bases at J, leaving 8 bases unmatched. CDR3 length: 16 residues. Germline loops: CDR1 SGHRS, CDR2 YFSETQ. In nucleotides, the CDR3 is TGCGCCAGCAGCTTGGCAGGGGGGTCAAGGGACACTGAAGCTTTCTTT. Its protein is CASSLAGGSRDTEAFF.

The V and J genes are TRBV20-1 and TRBJ1-5; D remains unclear. The CDR3 loop spans 13 amino acids. Per the germline V gene, CDR1 is DFQATT and CDR2 is SNEGSKA (reference sequence). V shed 1 base and J shed 6 bases, with 10 bases lying between them. The CDR3 sequence: CSARVGVFQPQHF. The CDR3 DNA follows: TGCAGTGCTAGAGTCGGGGTTTTTCAGCCCCAGCATTTT.

This chain uses TRBV9 with TRBJ2-1; tentative D call: TRBD1 (5 bases). The germline CDR1 and CDR2 sequences are SGDLS and YYNGEE. This CDR3 spans 16 amino acids. The germline V and J ends were trimmed by 0 bases and 3 bases, with 13 bases remaining between them. The CDR3 sequence: CASSVAQGLNYNEQFF. CDR3 DNA sequence: TGTGCCAGCAGCGTAGCTCAGGGTCTAAACTACAATGAGCAGTTCTTC. Variable domain in full (rest from reference TRBV9 and TRBJ2-1): DSGVTQTPKHLITATGQRVTLRCSPRSGDLSVYWYQQSLDQGLQFLIQYYNGEERAKGNILERFSAQQFPDLHSELNLSSLELGDSALYFCASSVAQGLNYNEQFFGPGTRLTVL.

The chain combines TRBV2 with TRBJ1-5, with D perhaps TRBD1 (5 bases). The CDR3 spans 14 residues. The V gene's germline CDR1 is SNHLY and CDR2 FYNNEI. V gave up 4 bases and J gave up 6 bases, with 13 bases separating them. The CDR3 loop reads CASSAQGTGQPQHF. The CDR3 nucleotides read TGTGCCAGCAGTGCTCAGGGCACCGGTCAGCCCCAGCATTTT.

This clonotype occurred a few times. The V call is TRBV6-2 or TRBV6-3, the J call TRBJ2-3, with a possible D match to TRBD2 (6 bases). Germline CDR1 MNHEY, CDR2 SVGEGT. The germline V and J ends were trimmed by 10 bases and 1 base, with 15 bases remaining between them. The CDR3 consists of 14 residues. This CDR3 is CATNGGPGTDTQYF. CDR3 DNA: TGTGCCACCAACGGGGGACCTGGCACAGATACGCAGTATTTT.

The chain has TRBV5-4 and TRBJ2-3; D is possibly TRBD1 or TRBD2 (5 bases each). The CDR3 runs 16 residues. Trimming pared 0 bases from V and 2 bases from J, leaving 13 bases between. Germline V gene sequence: CDR1 SGHNT, CDR2 YYREEE (reference sequence). The CDR3 loop reads CASSLGGRGSTDTQYF. CDR3 nucleotides: TGTGCCAGCAGCTTGGGGGGCCGGGGATCCACAGATACGCAGTATTTT.

The chain uses TRBV6-2 or TRBV6-3 and TRBJ2-1; the D gene is possibly TRBD2 (6 bases). CDR1 is MNHEY, CDR2 SVGEGT, per germline. Trimming removed 5 bases from V and 3 bases from J, with 17 bases in between. The CDR3 contains 16 residues. DNA for the CDR3: TGTGCCAGCAGTCCCCCGCTAGCGTTTTACTACAATGAGCAGTTCTTC. This sequence encodes CASSPPLAFYYNEQFF.

The chain couples TRBV7-8 to TRBJ2-7; the match to TRBD2 covers 9 bases. The junction had 7 bases not matched to a gene; V was cut back by 6 bases and J by 4 bases. The CDR3 totals 14 residues. Germline V gives CDR1 SGHVS, CDR2 FQNEAQ. The CDR3 nucleotides are TGTGCCAGCAGTCGCGGGACTAGCACGTACGAGCAGTACTTC. Protein: CASSRGTSTYEQYF.

The V and J genes are TRBV15 and TRBJ2-7, with D maybe TRBD2 (5 bases). Germline V gene data show CDR1 as LNHNV and CDR2 as YYDKDF (reference sequence). The ends were cut back, 1 base at V and 2 bases at J, with 12 bases in the middle. The CDR3 contains 15 residues. In DNA, the CDR3 is TGTGCCACCAGCAGAGGGGGAGACGGTACCTACGAGCAGTACTTC. Its translation is CATSRGGDGTYEQYF.

V gene TRBV20-1 combines with J gene TRBJ2-3; TRBD2 agrees at 9 bases. The germline V gene encodes CDR1 DFQATT and CDR2 SNEGSKA (reference sequence). The CDR3 totals 15 residues. The V and J ends lost 2 bases and 6 bases, in that order; junction bases with no gene match: 9. The CDR3: CSARKPGGRVDTQYF. The CDR3 DNA is TGCAGTGCTAGAAAGCCGGGCGGGAGGGTGGATACGCAGTATTTT.

In this sample, this clonotype turned up once. DNA of the CDR3: TGTGCCAGCAGTTCCCAAAACAGAGCGGGGCGCCCCCCCTACGAGCAGTACTTC. Translating gives CASSSQNRAGRPPYEQYF. The chain links TRBV6-2 or TRBV6-3 to TRBJ2-7, with TRBD2 matching over 7 bases. The CDR3 spans 18 residues. Germline V gene lookup returns CDR1 MNHEY and CDR2 SVGEGT. With V trimmed by 4 bases and J by 2 bases, 17 bases remained unmatched.

This clonotype was detected a few times. The rearrangement uses TRBV6-1 and TRBJ1-2, with D possibly TRBD1 on 5 matching bases. CDR1 and CDR2 from the germline V gene are MNHNS and SASEGT. Trimming shortened V by 2 bases and J by 4 bases, and 11 bases separated the two germline ends. CDR3 size: 14 residues. CDR3 residues: CASSETGEGYGYTF. The CDR3 nucleotides read TGTGCCAGCAGTGAAACAGGAGAAGGCTATGGCTACACCTTC.